Here is one TCR beta chain with its context. The sample holds a few counts of this clonotype. Its antigen is unknown. No much larger clone is present one base from it, and per-base qualities are unavailable. Ficoll-Paque density gradient centrifugation was the method used to isolate PBMCs. This entry comes from a study of T-cell memory formation after mild COVID-19 (dated by TCRdb to about 2021). For context, the study as a whole: Most TCR sequence clusters were specific to one of the two donors. T-cell clones expanding and contracting after mild COVID-19 in two donors were tracked by longitudinal TCRalpha and TCRbeta repertoire sequencing. Two young, previously healthy adult volunteers made up the cohort, one male and one female.

The trim is 6 bases for V and 4 bases for J, with a gap of 17 bases between the germline ends. According to the germline V gene, CDR1 reads KGHDR and CDR2 reads SFDVKD. The CDR3 has 16 amino acids, counting the end cysteine and phenylalanine. Just CDR3 DNA is preserved here, 48 bases in frame from base 1. Sequencing relied on an Illumina NovaSeq 6000. Using 5'RACE with constant-segment primers, TCRalpha and TCRbeta cDNA libraries were constructed, with sample barcodes and unique molecular identifiers added in the process. Trizol reagent was used to extract RNA from every sample. The libraries were amplified in two PCR steps, and the second step added a second sample barcode and Illumina TruSeq adapters. Sequencing of the libraries was done on an Illumina NovaSeq, producing 2 x 150 bp paired-end reads. From the authors' description of their analysis: Reads were demultiplexed and collapsed into UMI-guided consensus sequences with migec v1.2.7. With mixcr v2.1.11, UMI consensuses were aligned to TRA and TRB V and J templates and assembled into clonotypes. A clonotype was counted as expanded or contracted only when both edgeR and NoisET called the clonotype significant, with the noise models trained on biological replicates. For edgeR calls, a false discovery rate-adjusted p below 0.01 and a log2 fold-change threshold of 1 were applied. As an exploratory analysis of dynamics, max-normalized trajectories of the 1000 most abundant clonotypes were examined with PCA combined with hierarchical clustering. The CD4 or CD8 phenotype of responding clones was assigned using the separately sequenced CD4+ and CD8+ repertoires. Starting from the raw public reads, TCRdb applied fastp trimming at Q25, assembled clones with MiXCR and retained in-frame beta chains. One record per CDR3 amino acid sequence lists the most common genes and DNA. These V and J calls originate from TCRdb's pipeline instead of the authors' own analysis. The sample table records some 120,000 distinct CDR3 sequences; approximately 15% of these occur just once. Jointly, the top ten make up approximately 5.5% of the sample.

What the work shows at the level of the full study, not this receptor alone: SARS-CoV-2 specificity was not confirmed for the second-wave clones peaking on day 37. Some responding clones were found in pre-infection memory, which suggests that pre-existing cross-reactive memory T cells took part in the SARS-CoV-2 response. Contracting CD4+ clones were located mainly in the CM and EM memory subsets, whereas CD8+ clones were found to be enriched in EMRA. Clones contracting from day 15 to 85 had balanced CD4/CD8 phenotypes, while a second wave expanding from day 15 to 37 was biased towards CD4+. The study included only two mild cases, and larger cohorts that include severe cases with pre-infection samples were judged to be necessary.

The origin of this receptor is a young man who had mild COVID-19 (a few samples of this study predate the infection). The sample titles of this study are shuffled in the database, so cell type and time point are left out; the donor was told from shared clones. This receptor chain uses TRBV24-1 and TRBJ2-2; TRBD2 could be the D gene, as 5 bases match. The sequencing input was PBMCs or a T cell subset sorted from them (not recorded which). The CDR3 protein sequence reads: CATSPGSFLSTGELFF. At the DNA level, the sequence is TGTGCCACCAGTCCTGGGAGTTTCCTCAGCACCGGGGAGCTGTTTTTT.